This T cell receptor beta chain derives from a study of blood T cell repertoires in COVID-19. For the study at large: Spain, Italy and the United States supplied samples that represented acute and convalescent COVID-19. T cells, B-cell-depleted T cells, or PBMCs provided the cDNA or gDNA that served as material.

In the authors' workflow: Amplifying reference gene primers gave estimates of nucleated cell counts. Produced via immunoSEQ multiplex PCR; TCRdb's table is partial and in-frame only. V and J calls and clone size come straight from that table; D and trimming were deduced from the DNA. The data hold more than 45,000 clones, with more than 85% observed a single time. Germline V CDR1 and CDR2: SGHKS, YYEKEE (reference sequence). The V end was cut by 3 bases, the J end by 1 base, with 4 bases between. This CDR3 comprises 12 residues. V is TRBV5-5 and J is TRBJ2-5; D not resolved. The sequencing sample was made of peripheral blood. The source is a human donor with active COVID-19. The donor label of this sample is uncertain. The CDR3 DNA is TGTGCCAGCAGCTACAGCCAAGAGACCCAGTACTTC. Translated, it gives CASSYSQETQYF.